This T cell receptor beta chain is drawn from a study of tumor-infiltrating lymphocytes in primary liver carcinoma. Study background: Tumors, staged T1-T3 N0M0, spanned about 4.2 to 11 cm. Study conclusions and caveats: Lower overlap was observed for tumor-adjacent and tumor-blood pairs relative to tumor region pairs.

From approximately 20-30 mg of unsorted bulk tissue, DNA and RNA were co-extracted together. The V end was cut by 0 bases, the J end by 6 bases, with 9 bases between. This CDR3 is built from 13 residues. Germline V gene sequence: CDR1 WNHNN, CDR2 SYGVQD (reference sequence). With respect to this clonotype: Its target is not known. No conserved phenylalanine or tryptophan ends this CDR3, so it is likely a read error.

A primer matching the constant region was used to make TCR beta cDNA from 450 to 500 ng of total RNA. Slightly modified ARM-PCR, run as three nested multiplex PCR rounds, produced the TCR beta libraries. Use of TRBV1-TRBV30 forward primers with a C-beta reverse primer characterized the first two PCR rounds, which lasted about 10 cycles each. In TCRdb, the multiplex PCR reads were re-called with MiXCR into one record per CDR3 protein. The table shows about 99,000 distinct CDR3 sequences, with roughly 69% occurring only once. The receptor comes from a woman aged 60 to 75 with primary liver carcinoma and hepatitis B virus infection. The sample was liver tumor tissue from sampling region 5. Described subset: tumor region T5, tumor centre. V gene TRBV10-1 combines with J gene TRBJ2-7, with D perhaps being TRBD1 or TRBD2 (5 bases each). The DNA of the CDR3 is TGCGCCAGCAGTGAGTCCCCCGGGGCCGAGCAGTACCTC. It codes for CASSESPGAEQYL.